These T cell receptor beta chains were read from a single sample in a study of OX40 agonist ivuxolimab in advanced cancers. Measured with immunoSEQ multiplex PCR; TCRdb has only the in-frame clones, and not every one. This sample yields more than 45,000 clones, of which 70% to 85% are seen a single time; more than 1.4% belongs to the top ten. The sample consisted of CD4+ or CD8+ T cells sorted from blood, taken in a trial of the OX40 agonist ivuxolimab. These receptor sequences come from an adult with an advanced solid tumor such as melanoma, head and neck, liver or kidney cancer. CDR3s include the opening cysteine and the closing phenylalanine or tryptophan. Fields, in order: V gene, J gene, D gene, clone size, CDR3 DNA, CDR3 protein. The D gene is left open where the match is weak. Clone size is stated in some rows and not others, as once, few, many or a class when expanded.

v_gene: TRBV30; j_gene: TRBJ1-1; d_gene: .; abundance: .; CDR3nt: TGTGGGGGGGAAGTTTATCCGAACACTGAAGCTTTCTTT; CDR3aa: CGGEVYPNTEAFF
v_gene: TRBV6-6; j_gene: TRBJ2-7; d_gene: .; abundance: few; CDR3nt: TGTGCCAGCAGTTACTCGACGGGTGGGTACGAAGAGCAGTACTTC; CDR3aa: CASSYSTGGYEEQYF
v_gene: TRBV5-1; j_gene: TRBJ1-2; d_gene: .; abundance: .; CDR3nt: TGCGCCAGCAGCCTATCAACAGTACCGACCTATGGCTACACCTTC; CDR3aa: CASSLSTVPTYGYTF
v_gene: TRBV15; j_gene: TRBJ2-3; d_gene: TRBD2; abundance: .; CDR3nt: TGTGCCACCAGCAGAGATCCCGCGGGGGGGCCTGATACGCAGTATTTT; CDR3aa: CATSRDPAGGPDTQYF
v_gene: TRBV7-2; j_gene: TRBJ2-2; d_gene: .; abundance: .; CDR3nt: TGTGCCAGCAGCCCCCTGCTGGGGGGCGGGACCGGGGAGCTGTTTTTT; CDR3aa: CASSPLLGGGTGELFF
v_gene: TRBV5-4; j_gene: TRBJ2-3; d_gene: TRBD2; abundance: .; CDR3nt: TGTGCCAGCAGCTCTGCGGGTAGCGGGGGGGATACGCAGTATTTT; CDR3aa: CASSSAGSGGDTQYF
v_gene: TRBV7-9; j_gene: TRBJ2-3; d_gene: .; abundance: .; CDR3nt: TGTGCCAGCAGCCTCAGCACAGATACGCAGTATTTT; CDR3aa: CASSLSTDTQYF
v_gene: TRBV7-2; j_gene: TRBJ1-2; d_gene: TRBD1; abundance: .; CDR3nt: TGTGCCAGCAGCTTAGGACAGGGGAATGGCTACACCTTC; CDR3aa: CASSLGQGNGYTF
v_gene: TRBV5-1; j_gene: TRBJ2-7; d_gene: TRBD1; abundance: .; CDR3nt: TGCGCCAGCAGCGGACAGGGGGCGTCCTACGAGCAGTACTTC; CDR3aa: CASSGQGASYEQYF
v_gene: TRBV12-5; j_gene: TRBJ1-3; d_gene: TRBD1; abundance: .; CDR3nt: TGTGCTAGTGGTTCCGGGACAGCTCTGGGAAACACCATATATTTT; CDR3aa: CASGSGTALGNTIYF
v_gene: TRBV30; j_gene: TRBJ1-3; d_gene: .; abundance: .; CDR3nt: TGTGCCTGGACCCTCGGAAGGATCTCTGGAAACACCATATATTTT; CDR3aa: CAWTLGRISGNTIYF
v_gene: TRBV5-1; j_gene: TRBJ2-7; d_gene: TRBD2; abundance: .; CDR3nt: TGCGCCAGCAGATTGGAACTAGCGGGAGCCTACGAGCAGTACTTC; CDR3aa: CASRLELAGAYEQYF
v_gene: TRBV11-2; j_gene: TRBJ2-7; d_gene: TRBD2; abundance: once; CDR3nt: TGTGCCAGCAGGGGGAGGGCCGCCGAGCAGTACTTC; CDR3aa: CASRGRAAEQYF
v_gene: TRBV15; j_gene: TRBJ1-2; d_gene: TRBD1; abundance: .; CDR3nt: TGTGCCACCAGCAGAGATCGTTCGTTGGACAGGGCTGGCTACACCTTC; CDR3aa: CATSRDRSLDRAGYTF
v_gene: TRBV4-3; j_gene: TRBJ2-7; d_gene: TRBD2; abundance: .; CDR3nt: TGCGCCAGCAGCCAAGGACTAGCGGGAGCCTACGAGCAGTACTTC; CDR3aa: CASSQGLAGAYEQYF
v_gene: TRBV6-1; j_gene: TRBJ2-5; d_gene: TRBD1; abundance: few; CDR3nt: TGTGCCAGCAGTGAGGTACAGGGGGGAGAGACCCAGTACTTC; CDR3aa: CASSEVQGGETQYF
v_gene: TRBV28; j_gene: TRBJ2-7; d_gene: TRBD1; abundance: .; CDR3nt: TGTGCCAGCAGTAATTCGCAGGGGGAACATAAATCCTACGAGCAGTACTTC; CDR3aa: CASSNSQGEHKSYEQYF
v_gene: TRBV29-1; j_gene: TRBJ2-3; d_gene: TRBD2; abundance: .; CDR3nt: TGCAGCGTTCAAGGGGGAGCGGGAGGGGTATCAGATACGCAGTATTTT; CDR3aa: CSVQGGAGGVSDTQYF
v_gene: TRBV6-1; j_gene: TRBJ1-2; d_gene: TRBD1; abundance: once; CDR3nt: TGTGCCAGCAGTGAATATTTCGGACAGGGGGGATATGGCTACACCTTC; CDR3aa: CASSEYFGQGGYGYTF
v_gene: TRBV5-4; j_gene: TRBJ2-3; d_gene: TRBD1; abundance: .; CDR3nt: TGTGCCAGCAGCTTTTCGACAGGGCTCGGCACAGATACGCAGTATTTT; CDR3aa: CASSFSTGLGTDTQYF
v_gene: TRBV7-3; j_gene: TRBJ2-1; d_gene: .; abundance: few; CDR3nt: TGTGCCAGCAGCCCTGGGACAAACAATGAGCAGTTCTTC; CDR3aa: CASSPGTNNEQFF
v_gene: TRBV4-3; j_gene: TRBJ2-3; d_gene: .; abundance: once; CDR3nt: TGCGCCAGCAGTCAAGGACAACACACAGATACGCAGTATTTT; CDR3aa: CASSQGQHTDTQYF
v_gene: TRBV6-5; j_gene: TRBJ1-5; d_gene: .; abundance: once; CDR3nt: TGTGCCAGCAGCTCTAGAGGGCTCAATCAGCCCCAGCATTTT; CDR3aa: CASSSRGLNQPQHF
v_gene: TRBV27; j_gene: TRBJ2-4; d_gene: TRBD2; abundance: .; CDR3nt: TGTGCCAGCAGCCCCGGGGCGGGAGGGCCCAAGAACATTCAGTACTTC; CDR3aa: CASSPGAGGPKNIQYF
v_gene: TRBV19; j_gene: TRBJ2-1; d_gene: .; abundance: .; CDR3nt: TGTGCCAGTAGTACCAACGGGGTTATCAATGAGCAGTTCTTC; CDR3aa: CASSTNGVINEQFF
v_gene: TRBV28; j_gene: TRBJ1-4; d_gene: .; abundance: .; CDR3nt: TGTGCCAGCACGCGACCTAATGAAAAACTGTTTTTT; CDR3aa: CASTRPNEKLFF
v_gene: TRBV6-1; j_gene: TRBJ2-5; d_gene: .; abundance: .; CDR3nt: TGTGCCAGCATACGGAGGGGCGCGGAGACCCAGTACTTC; CDR3aa: CASIRRGAETQYF
v_gene: TRBV11-2; j_gene: TRBJ2-7; d_gene: TRBD1; abundance: .; CDR3nt: TGTGCCAGCAGCTTAGCGTGGTCACAGGGGAAGAACGAGCAGTACTTC; CDR3aa: CASSLAWSQGKNEQYF
v_gene: TRBV11-2; j_gene: TRBJ1-6; d_gene: TRBD1; abundance: .; CDR3nt: TGTGCCAGCAGCTACCAGGGGGCTGGCTATAATTCACCCCTCCACTTT; CDR3aa: CASSYQGAGYNSPLHF
v_gene: TRBV19; j_gene: TRBJ2-4; d_gene: .; abundance: .; CDR3nt: TGTGCCAGTAGTATAAGTGACGAGGGCATTCAGTACTTC; CDR3aa: CASSISDEGIQYF
v_gene: TRBV29-1; j_gene: TRBJ2-6; d_gene: .; abundance: .; CDR3nt: TGCAGCGTCTTAAGGGGGGGCGTCCTGACTTTC; CDR3aa: CSVLRGGVLTF
v_gene: TRBV5-1; j_gene: TRBJ1-1; d_gene: .; abundance: .; CDR3nt: TGCGCCAGCAGCTTTCGGACAGAAATCAACACTGAAGCTTTCTTT; CDR3aa: CASSFRTEINTEAFF
v_gene: TRBV7-2; j_gene: TRBJ1-2; d_gene: .; abundance: .; CDR3nt: TGTGCCAGCAGCCCGGGCGGAGGACTGAGAAGCTATGGCTACACCTTC; CDR3aa: CASSPGGGLRSYGYTF
v_gene: TRBV5-1; j_gene: TRBJ2-2; d_gene: TRBD2; abundance: once; CDR3nt: TGCGCCAGCAGCCCGATGACTAGCGGTTCCAAGACCGGGGAGCTGTTTTTT; CDR3aa: CASSPMTSGSKTGELFF
v_gene: TRBV2; j_gene: TRBJ1-4; d_gene: .; abundance: .; CDR3nt: TGTGCCAGCGGAAAAGGGAGAAATGAAAAACTGTTTTTT; CDR3aa: CASGKGRNEKLFF
v_gene: TRBV5-1; j_gene: TRBJ2-7; d_gene: .; abundance: .; CDR3nt: TGCGCCAGCAGCCAAGAATCGACGGGGCCCTACGAGCAGTACTTC; CDR3aa: CASSQESTGPYEQYF